The subject of this entry is one TCR beta chain. These data belong to a study of control samples from healthy donors and cancer patients. The method was immunoSEQ multiplex PCR; TCRdb's version includes in-frame clones alone and lacks a portion of them. This sample has approximately 100,000 clones, with 80% to 95% found just once. V gave up 1 base and J gave up 3 bases, with 11 bases separating them. CDR3 length: 16 residues. In germline, CDR1 is SGHDT, CDR2 YYEEEE. V is TRBV5-6 and J is TRBJ1-6, with D possibly TRBD1 on 6 matching bases. The clonotype comes from a human donor in good health. The donor label of this sample is uncertain. Input material: blood. CDR3 coding DNA: TGTGCCAGCAGCTTGTTTCAGGGGTTCTATAATTCACCCCTCCACTTT. It specifies CASSLFQGFYNSPLHF.